This T cell receptor (beta chain) was observed in a study of control samples from healthy donors and cancer patients. Germline lookup yields CDR1 SGHRS and CDR2 YFSETQ. V was pared by 0 bases and J by 8 bases, with 2 bases of the junction left unmatched. The CDR3 runs 14 residues. Only in-frame clones appear in the TCRdb table, and some are missing; sequencing was by immunoSEQ multiplex PCR. The sample consists of 70,000 to 90,000 clones, over 85% of them appearing once. The receptor comes from a woman aged 55 to 70 with head and neck cancer. The sequenced material came from PBMCs. V gene TRBV5-1 combines with J gene TRBJ2-6, with 7 bases fitting TRBD1. DNA of the CDR3: TGCGCCAGCAGCTTGGGACAGGGTTCCAACGTCCTGACTTTC. This gives the protein CASSLGQGSNVLTF.